This is a list of T cell receptor beta chains from one sample in a study of blood T cells in healthy people across ages. TCRdb re-analysed the 5' RACE reads in MiXCR, keeping a single row per CDR3 protein. The sample consists of 2 million or so distinct CDR3 sequences, 40% to 55% of them appearing once. Sample: blood. These TCRs come from a woman aged 35 to 49 in good health. The CDR3 runs from the conserved cysteine through the conserved F or W. Fields, in order: J gene, V gene, D gene, clone size, CDR3 protein, CDR3 DNA. D genes are given only for firm matches. Only some rows state a clone size, as once, few, many or a class for expanded clones.

>TRBJ1-2|TRBV27|TRBD1|.
CASTSVGTGGYGYTF
TGTGCCAGCACATCGGTGGGGACAGGGGGCTATGGCTACACCTTC
>TRBJ1-6|TRBV20-1|TRBD1|.
CSATTGGTAPLHF
TGCAGTGCCACGACAGGGGGCACGGCACCCCTCCACTTT
>TRBJ1-2|TRBV7-2|.|.
CASSFPGFDYGYTF
TGTGCCAGCAGCTTTCCAGGGTTTGACTATGGCTACACCTTC
>TRBJ2-7|TRBV29-1|.|few
CSALTQGSTTSSWRGQYF
TGCAGCGCCCTGACGCAGGGGTCTACTACGAGCAGTTGGCGAGGGCAGTACTTC
>TRBJ2-5|TRBV7-2|.|many
CASSPTRLETQYF
TGTGCCAGCAGCCCGACTAGGCTAGAGACCCAGTACTTC
>TRBJ2-3|TRBV27|.|.
CASTEMGGAADTQYF
TGTGCCAGTACGGAGATGGGGGGGGCGGCAGATACGCAGTATTTT
>TRBJ2-1|TRBV6-2/TRBV6-3|TRBD2|.
CASSLSGLAGTYNEQFF
TGTGCCAGCAGCCTATCCGGACTAGCGGGGACATACAATGAGCAGTTCTTC
>TRBJ2-3|TRBV6-1|TRBD1|.
CASSWTGKTDTQYF
TGTGCCAGCTCCTGGACAGGGAAGACAGATACGCAGTATTTT
>TRBJ2-7|TRBV4-2|.|.
CASSRDPVNEQYF
TGTGCCAGCAGCCGCGACCCGGTGAACGAGCAGTACTTC
>TRBJ2-5|TRBV7-2|.|.
CASSRKGGAWETQYF
TGTGCCAGCAGCCGCAAAGGGGGGGCCTGGGAGACCCAGTACTTC
>TRBJ1-1|TRBV7-2|.|.
CASSRSSGDTEAFF
TGTGCCAGCAGCCGAAGTTCGGGGGACACTGAAGCTTTCTTT
>TRBJ2-7|TRBV4-3|.|few
CASSQDLGAASVYEQYF
TGCGCCAGCAGCCAAGATCTAGGGGCTGCTTCCGTCTACGAGCAGTACTTC
>TRBJ2-5|TRBV4-2|.|.
CASSPSISLVASAETQYF
TGTGCCAGCAGCCCGTCAATCTCGCTGGTCGCAAGTGCGGAGACCCAGTACTTC
>TRBJ1-6|TRBV5-5|.|.
CASSLKGLSPLHF
TGTGCCAGCAGCTTGAAGGGGCTTTCACCCCTCCACTTT
>TRBJ1-5|TRBV7-2|.|.
CASSARTDQPQHF
TGTGCCAGCAGCGCCCGGACAGATCAGCCCCAGCATTTT
>TRBJ1-1|TRBV28|.|.
CASRERGTEAFF
TGTGCCAGCAGGGAAAGAGGCACTGAAGCTTTCTTT
>TRBJ2-3|TRBV6-5|TRBD1|.
CASSQNRGDTQYF
TGTGCCAGCAGTCAAAACAGGGGTGATACGCAGTATTTT
>TRBJ2-1|TRBV5-4|TRBD1|.
CASSFPGQVISEQFF
TGTGCCAGCAGCTTTCCGGGACAGGTGATTAGTGAGCAGTTCTTC
>TRBJ1-2|TRBV4-3|.|.
CVSSQGTTGFGYTF
TGCGTCAGCAGCCAAGGGACAACAGGGTTTGGCTACACCTTC
>TRBJ2-1|TRBV5-1|.|few
CASSLEIVEDEQFF
TGCGCCAGCAGCTTGGAAATAGTTGAGGATGAGCAGTTCTTC
>TRBJ2-6|TRBV4-3|.|few
CASSQQLYPGDISGANVLTF
TGCGCCAGCAGCCAACAATTATATCCAGGGGACATCTCTGGGGCCAACGTCCTGACTTTC
>TRBJ2-1|TRBV4-1|.|.
CASSQPAGGPHNEQFF
TGCGCCAGCAGCCAGCCGGCCGGGGGACCCCACAATGAGCAGTTCTTC
>TRBJ2-1|TRBV12-3/TRBV12-4|TRBD2|.
CASSLQGSGLGKFF
TGTGCCAGCAGTCTTCAGGGTAGCGGGCTGGGGAAGTTCTTC
>TRBJ1-5|TRBV20-1|.|.
CSARAGAGAHQPQHF
TGCAGTGCTAGAGCCGGGGCAGGGGCCCATCAGCCCCAGCATTTT
>TRBJ2-7|TRBV13|.|.
CASSSPGFSYEQYF
TGTGCCAGCAGCTCGCCAGGGTTCTCCTACGAGCAGTACTTC
>TRBJ1-2|TRBV6-2/TRBV6-3|.|.
CASRGDNRNYGYTF
TGTGCCAGCCGCGGGGACAACCGGAACTATGGCTACACCTTC
>TRBJ2-1|TRBV12-3/TRBV12-4|.|.
CASRGRGSSYEQFF
TGTGCCAGCAGGGGGAGGGGGAGCTCCTACGAGCAGTTCTTC
>TRBJ1-1|TRBV12-3/TRBV12-4|.|.
CASGDPVTEAFF
TGTGCCAGCGGGGACCCGGTCACTGAAGCTTTCTTT
>TRBJ2-1|TRBV28|.|.
CASSYRLGLGDEQFF
TGTGCCAGCAGTTACCGACTAGGGCTTGGGGATGAGCAGTTCTTC